The 27 T cell receptor beta chains listed next were all sequenced from one sample in a study of blood T cells in healthy people across ages (dated by TCRdb to the mid-2010s). Receptors were amplified or captured by 5' RACE. Instrument on record: Illumina HiSeq 2500. A second PCR of roughly 7 to 12 cycles was run with a J-beta primer mix and a sample-barcoded 5' primer. The public sequencing data were trimmed at Q25 with fastp and processed into clonotypes with MiXCR by TCRdb, which kept only in-frame beta chains. Every distinct CDR3 protein forms one entry, paired with its most common genes and DNA. The sample table contains roughly 800,000 distinct CDR3 sequences; only one count was recorded for roughly 25% of them. The top ten hold roughly 3.1% of the sample. These same data were also listed under a study on T cells of mothers and their children.

Sequenced sample: blood. The source is a boy between 10 and 17 years old in good health.

This clonotype was counted between two and nine times. The V call is TRBV7-9, the J call TRBJ2-6, with TRBD1 matching over 9 bases. The CDR3 totals 17 residues. Germline CDR1 is SEHNR and CDR2 is FQNEAQ (reference sequence). V shed 3 bases, J shed 0 bases, and the junction held 3 bases outside the gene matches. The CDR3 loop is CASSLTGGASGANVLTF. The DNA for the CDR3 is TGTGCCAGCAGCTTGACAGGGGGTGCCTCTGGGGCCAACGTCCTGACTTTC.

This clonotype has more than one count but fewer than ten. The rearrangement joins TRBV20-1 to TRBJ2-5; tentatively, D is TRBD1 or TRBD2 (5 bases each). Germline CDR1 and CDR2: DFQATT and SNEGSKA (reference sequence). The length of the CDR3 is 11 residues. V was shortened by 6 bases and J by 4 bases, with 9 bases between the two germline ends. CDR3 bases: TGCAGTGCCCAGAGGGGAGAGACCCAGTACTTC. It encodes CSAQRGETQYF.

This chain joins TRBV5-1 and TRBJ2-6; 11 bases align to TRBD1. The CDR3 extends over 19 amino acids. Germline values: CDR1 SGHRS, CDR2 YFSETQ. Germline trimming cut 5 bases from V and 2 bases from J; bases unmatched to any gene: 12. CDR3 nucleotides: TGCGCCAGCAGTTACACCACCGGACAGGGGGCAGCTGGGGCCAACGTCCTGACTTTC. Translation gives CASSYTTGQGAAGANVLTF.

This clonotype was seen more than once but under ten times. V usage is TRBV6-6 and J usage is TRBJ2-7; the D is unclear. The DNA matches TRBJ2-5 better at its end, which makes the J call doubtful. The germline V gene has CDR1 MNHNY and CDR2 SVGAGI (reference sequence). CDR3 length: 14 residues. The CDR3 DNA sequence: TGTGCCAGCAGTTCATTTGACCCCCAGGAGACCCAGTACTTC. Amino acid sequence: CASSSFDPQETQYF.

The chain combines TRBV2 with TRBJ2-5; D remains unclear. The DNA end lines up better with TRBJ2-7; the J call may be wrong. Germline-derived CDR1 and CDR2 are SNHLY and FYNNEI. This CDR3 spans 14 amino acids. The CDR3 coding sequence is TGTGCCAGCAAAGACACGTTTTTATCCTACGAGCAGTACTTC. It yields the protein CASKDTFLSYEQYF.

This sequence joins TRBV12-3 or TRBV12-4 and TRBJ2-6; tentative D call: TRBD1 (6 bases). There are 17 residues in the CDR3. V was trimmed by 5 bases and J by 0 bases, leaving 14 bases between them. In DNA form, the CDR3 reads TGTGCCAGCAGTGAACCCGGGACAAGCTCTGGGGCCAACGTCCTGACTTTC. This sequence encodes CASSEPGTSSGANVLTF.

This clonotype appeared a few times. The chain is built from TRBV5-1 and TRBJ1-6, with 9 bases identical to TRBD1. The CDR3 length is 15 residues. V was pared by 4 bases and J by 8 bases, with 7 bases of the junction left unmatched. Germline CDR1 reads SGHRS; CDR2 reads YFSETQ. CDR3 nucleotide sequence: TGCGCCAGCAGCACCTCCGGACAGGGGCATTCACCCCTCCACTTT. Protein: CASSTSGQGHSPLHF.

V gene TRBV21-1 combines with J gene TRBJ1-4; the table assigns TRBD1, which was not confirmed against the DNA. TRBV21-1 is a pseudogene segment. The CDR3 has 18 residues. The CDR3 DNA reads as TGTGCCAGCAGCGCGGGACACGACGACGTTTCAACTAATGAAAAACTGTTTTTT. This translates into CASSAGHDDVSTNEKLFF.

V gene TRBV6-1 combines with J gene TRBJ2-7; D gene ambiguous. V lost 11 bases to trimming and J lost 4 bases, with 15 bases between them. The CDR3 has 12 amino acids. Per the germline V gene, CDR1 is MNHNS and CDR2 is SASEGT. This CDR3 is CAARRSQYEQYF. Written as DNA, the CDR3 is TGTGCCGCTCGAAGAAGCCAATACGAGCAGTACTTC.

Turning to this clonotype: At one boundary the junction diverges from the germline segment, which might be a read error. V is TRBV4-1 and J is TRBJ2-5; tentatively, D is TRBD2 (6 bases). The DNA end lines up better with TRBJ2-1; the J call may be wrong. Germline CDR1 and CDR2: MGHRA and YSYEKL. The CDR3 sequence is 16 residues long. The CDR3 DNA is TGCGCCAACAGCCGCATATGGAGGAGGGGAGGCAATGAGCAGTTCTTC. Residues: CANSRIWRRGGNEQFF.

This clonotype was found a few times. The rearrangement uses TRBV29-1 and TRBJ1-3; D possibly corresponds to TRBD1 (6 bases). CDR1 SQVTM and CDR2 ANQGSEA come from the germline V gene. The CDR3 contains 14 residues. Trimming took 4 bases from V and 0 from J, leaving 10 bases between them. CDR3 coding DNA: TGCAGCGTTGTTCAGGGGAACTCTGGAAACACCATATATTTT. Its translation: CSVVQGNSGNTIYF. The whole variable domain, remainder taken from reference TRBV29-1 and TRBJ1-3, is SAVISQKPSRDICQRGTSLTIQCQVDSQVTMMFWYRQQPGQSLTLIATANQGSEATYESGFVIDKFPISRPNLTFSTLTVSNMSPEDSSIYLCSVVQGNSGNTIYFGEGSWLTVV.

This rearrangement joins TRBV5-1 to TRBJ1-1; 7 bases are shared with TRBD1. Germline-derived CDR1 and CDR2 are SGHRS and YFSETQ. The CDR3 is 14 amino acids. With 3 bases clipped from V and 4 bases from J, the junction kept 6 bases outside the gene matches. CDR3 in amino acids: CASSSTGLSTEAFF. DNA of the CDR3: TGCGCCAGCAGCTCGACAGGGTTGTCCACTGAAGCTTTCTTT.

In this sample, this clonotype turned up a few times. The V gene is TRBV12-3 or TRBV12-4, the J gene TRBJ1-1, with a possible D match to TRBD1 (6 bases). V shed 3 bases and J shed 4 bases, with 9 bases lying between them. The CDR3 has 13 residues. The CDR3 sequence is CASSLGGPTEAFF. The CDR3 DNA reads as TGTGCCAGCAGTTTGGGGGGCCCCACTGAAGCTTTCTTT.

The rearrangement joins TRBV20-1 to TRBJ2-4; 9 bases align to TRBD1. Matching the DNA end better, TRBJ2-1 makes the J call doubtful. Germline lookup yields CDR1 DFQATT and CDR2 SNEGSKA (reference sequence). The CDR3 contains 17 residues. CDR3 sequence (DNA): TGCAGTGCTAGAGCCGGACAGGGGACCCAGGCCAAAAACATTCAGTTCTTC. It is translated as CSARAGQGTQAKNIQFF.

This clonotype was counted only a few times. The chain is built from TRBV12-3 or TRBV12-4 and TRBJ2-5, with D unresolved. V was trimmed by 2 bases and J by 1 base, leaving 11 bases between them. The length of the CDR3 is 15 residues. CDR3 region: CASSLRVSSQETQYF. For the CDR3, the DNA is TGTGCCAGCAGTTTACGGGTATCGAGCCAAGAGACCCAGTACTTC.

This clonotype has a handful of counts. The V and J genes are TRBV20-1 and TRBJ1-2; 8 bases map to TRBD1. Germline loops: CDR1 DFQATT, CDR2 SNEGSKA (reference sequence). Trimming took 6 bases from V and 8 from J; bases not matched to a gene: 5. The CDR3 sequence is 11 residues long. CDR3 protein: CSADREEGYTF. The DNA for the CDR3 is TGCAGTGCGGACAGGGAAGAAGGCTACACCTTC.

The table lists this clonotype with a few counts. The genes are TRBV29-1 and TRBJ2-5; D gene unclear. The CDR3 consists of 10 residues. Trimming cost V 4 bases and J 7 bases, with 7 bases left between them. Germline CDR1 and CDR2: SQVTM and ANQGSEA. The CDR3 is CSVVEGTQYF. In DNA, the CDR3 is TGCAGCGTTGTAGAAGGGACCCAGTACTTC.

This clonotype has a handful of counts. V gene TRBV27 combines with J gene TRBJ2-3; maybe TRBD1 (6 bases). This CDR3 has 12 amino acids. Germline assignment: CDR1 MNHEY and CDR2 SMNVEV (reference sequence). Deletions cut 7 bases from V and 4 bases from J, with 9 bases between. The CDR3: CASTSGADTQYF. The CDR3 DNA reads as TGTGCCAGCACTTCAGGGGCAGATACGCAGTATTTT.

V and J are TRBV19 and TRBJ2-5, with TRBD2 matching over 8 bases. This CDR3 contains 14 residues. Germline loops: CDR1 LNHDA, CDR2 SQIVND (reference sequence). After removal of 7 bases from V and 1 base from J, the junction contained 5 bases not matched to a gene. The chain's CDR3 is CASTPAGVQETQYF. CDR3 bases: TGTGCCAGTACCCCAGCGGGGGTCCAAGAGACCCAGTACTTC.

The V and J genes are TRBV14 and TRBJ2-7; D not certain. Per germline, CDR1 SGHDN and CDR2 FVKESK. The length of the CDR3 is 14 residues. Trimming took off 3 bases at V and 6 bases at J, with 15 bases between the two ends. CDR3 in DNA: TGTGCCAGCAGCCACAGGTGGTCGTTGGGCGAGCAGTACTTC. As protein: CASSHRWSLGEQYF. The full variable domain, completed using reference TRBV14 and TRBJ2-7, is EAGVTQFPSHSVIEKGQTVTLRCDPISGHDNLYWYRRVMGKEIKFLLHFVKESKQDESGMPNNRFLAERTGGTYSTLKVQPAELEDSGVYFCASSHRWSLGEQYFGPGTRLTVT.

This clonotype has a handful of counts. This sequence joins TRBV10-3 and TRBJ2-5; D is possibly TRBD1 (6 bases). Judging by the DNA end, TRBJ2-7 fits better; the J call may be wrong. Germline lookup yields CDR1 ENHRY and CDR2 SYGVKD. This CDR3 has 14 amino acids. The chain's CDR3 is CAISRQDSSYEQYF. In DNA form, the CDR3 reads TGTGCCATCAGTCGACAGGACTCCTCCTACGAGCAGTACTTC.

This clonotype was detected many times. The rearrangement uses TRBV2 and TRBJ2-5; 7 bases match TRBD1. This CDR3 is built from 13 residues. The V segment lost 5 bases and the J segment 3 bases; nucleotides outside the gene matches: 3. The germline gives CDR1 SNHLY, CDR2 FYNNEI. The CDR3 DNA follows: TGTGCCAGCAGTCCGACAGGGAAAGAGACCCAGTACTTC. It yields the protein CASSPTGKETQYF.

In this sample, this clonotype turned up a few times. J is TRBJ2-1 and V is TRBV7-9; 9 nucleotides align to TRBD2. V was clipped by 2 bases and J by 0 bases; unmatched bases: 11. The germline V gene encodes CDR1 SEHNR and CDR2 FQNEAQ (reference sequence). There are 19 residues in the CDR3. The DNA of the CDR3 is TGTGCCAGCAGCTTAACCCACAGCGGGGGGCCGACCTCCTACAATGAGCAGTTCTTC. Protein sequence: CASSLTHSGGPTSYNEQFF. The full variable domain, its missing parts supplied by reference TRBV7-9 and TRBJ2-1, is DTGVSQNPRHKITKRGQNVTFRCDPISEHNRLYWYRQTLGQGPEFLTYFQNEAQLEKSRLLSDRFSAERPKGSFSTLEIQRTEQGDSAMYLCASSLTHSGGPTSYNEQFFGPGTRLTVL.

The chain employs TRBV7-9 and TRBJ1-1, with D tentatively TRBD1 (5 bases). Per germline, CDR1 SEHNR and CDR2 FQNEAQ (reference sequence). The CDR3 runs to 19 residues. With 1 base removed from V and 1 base from J, the gap between germline ends came to 22 bases. CDR3 sequence: CASSLERSQRGPKNTEAFF. The DNA of the CDR3 is TGTGCCAGCAGCTTAGAGCGGTCTCAGCGGGGCCCGAAGAACACTGAAGCTTTCTTT.

The chain employs TRBV24-1 and TRBJ2-6; D is uncertain. The CDR3 runs to 16 residues. The V gene lost 4 bases and the J gene lost 0 bases, with 9 bases spanning the gap. Germline V lookup: CDR1 KGHDR, CDR2 SFDVKD. The CDR3: CATSESRNSGANVLTF. The CDR3 nucleotides are TGTGCCACCAGTGAATCTCGCAACTCTGGGGCCAACGTCCTGACTTTC.

J is TRBJ2-5 and V is TRBV11-2; D remains ambiguous. Germline values: CDR1 SGHAT, CDR2 FQNNGV. The CDR3 length is 14 residues. Trimming left V 1 base short and J 5 bases short, with 11 bases between. The CDR3 DNA is TGTGCCAGCAGCTTAGGTCAGCTCTTCGAGACCCAGTACTTC. Translated, it gives CASSLGQLFETQYF.

In its sample, this clonotype was seen a few times. The chain employs TRBV6-6 and TRBJ2-5; perhaps TRBD1 as D (7 bases). The DNA matches TRBJ2-7 better at its end, which makes the J call doubtful. The CDR3 loop spans 16 amino acids. Germline V gene data show CDR1 as MNHNY and CDR2 as SVGAGI (reference sequence). CDR3 sequence (DNA): TGTGCCAGCAGCCAACCTCAGGGGGAGGTATCCTACGAGCAGTACTTC. Translation gives CASSQPQGEVSYEQYF.